The 28 T cell receptor beta chains given below trace back to one sample, sequenced in a study of PD-1 blockade in classical Hodgkin lymphoma. TCRdb keeps only in-frame clones here, not all; method: immunoSEQ multiplex PCR. The sample has some 11,000 clones, about 74% seen once. The time point: cycle 4 day 1 (C4D1), after more than 5 weeks of nivolumab. Relapses following autologous stem cell transplantation were seen in all patients, with brentuximab vedotin exposure varying. By magnetic negative selection, CD4+ T cells were purified from thawed PBMCs. The sample here was CD4+ T cells from blood, taken before the fourth cycle of nivolumab. These receptors came from a human donor with classical Hodgkin lymphoma.

The chain links TRBV4-1 to TRBJ2-5; the D gene is possibly TRBD2 (5 bases). The CDR3 runs 14 residues. Trimming took 3 bases from V and 2 from J, leaving 10 bases between them. Germline values: CDR1 MGHRA, CDR2 YSYEKL. CDR3 nucleotides: TGCGCCAGCAGCCACCTACGGGGTCAAGAGACCCAGTACTTC. Amino acids: CASSHLRGQETQYF.

The sample holds a few counts of this clone. The J gene is TRBJ1-2, the V gene TRBV11-1, with TRBD1 identical over 8 bases. Germline CDR1 is SGHAT and CDR2 is FQDESV (reference sequence). This CDR3 spans 15 amino acids. Trimming at V came to 5 bases and at J to 6 bases, leaving 11 bases not matched to a gene. The CDR3 loop is CASSPPGRGLDGYTF. CDR3 coding DNA: TGTGCCAGCAGCCCACCCGGCAGGGGGCTGGATGGCTACACCTTC. The whole variable domain, filled in from reference TRBV11-1 and TRBJ1-2, reads EAEVAQSPRYKITEKSQAVAFWCDPISGHATLYWYRQILGQGPELLVQFQDESVVDDSQLPKDRFSAERLKGVDSTLKIQPAELGDSAMYLCASSPPGRGLDGYTFGSGTRLTVV.

The chain joins TRBV6-5 to TRBJ2-7; 10 bases are shared with TRBD1. Trimming removed 4 bases from V and 6 bases from J; junction bases left unmatched: 6. The germline V gene encodes CDR1 MNHEY and CDR2 SVGAGI. This CDR3 contains 14 residues. CDR3 DNA: TGTGCCAGCAGTTCCTGGGACAGGGGAGGCGAGCAGTACTTC. Protein product: CASSSWDRGGEQYF.

This chain links TRBV28 with TRBJ1-5; no reliable D call. V lost 5 bases, J lost 2 bases, and 13 bases lay in between. This CDR3 is 15 amino acids long. Germline loops: CDR1 MDHEN, CDR2 SYDVKM. CDR3 in amino acids: CASSPGSQGNQPQHF. CDR3 DNA: TGTGCCAGCAGTCCCGGGAGCCAGGGCAATCAGCCCCAGCATTTT.

The chain links TRBV7-3 to TRBJ2-1; 11 bases match TRBD1. From germline, CDR1 is SGHTA and CDR2 FQGTGA. J lost 3 bases, V lost 5 bases, and 3 bases had no gene match. The CDR3 contains 15 residues. The CDR3 reads CASSPGQGVYNEQFF. As DNA, the CDR3 is TGTGCCAGCAGCCCGGGACAGGGGGTCTACAATGAGCAGTTCTTC. The variable domain in full, completed from reference TRBV7-3 and TRBJ2-1, reads GAGVSQTPSNKVTEKGKYVELRCDPISGHTALYWYRQSLGQGPEFLIYFQGTGAADDSGLPNDRFFAVRPEGSVSTLKIQRTERGDSAVYLCASSPGQGVYNEQFFGPGTRLTVL.

The chain links TRBV6-1 to TRBJ1-1; D remains unclear. The V end lost 8 bases, the J end lost 1 base, and 8 bases lay between the germline ends. Germline CDR1 is MNHNS and CDR2 is SASEGT. This CDR3 comprises 12 residues. The DNA for the CDR3 is TGTGCCAGCCGAACACCGAACACTGAAGCTTTCTTT. It specifies CASRTPNTEAFF.

This clone has only a few counts. This chain connects TRBV19 to TRBJ1-2; 8 bases match TRBD1. Germline trimming cut 4 bases from V and 8 bases from J; bases unmatched to any gene: 6. CDR3 length equals 13 residues. Germline-derived CDR1 and CDR2 are LNHDA and SQIVND (reference sequence). The CDR3 bases are TGTGCCAGTAGTACCCGGACAGGGCAAGGCTACACCTTC. It is translated as CASSTRTGQGYTF.

The chain has TRBV27 and TRBJ1-1; maybe TRBD1 (5 bases). This CDR3 has 14 amino acids. Germline CDR1 MNHEY, CDR2 SMNVEV (reference sequence). Trimming took off 6 bases at V and 7 bases at J, with 18 bases between the two ends. CDR3 bases: TGTGCCAGCAGCCTTCAGGGCCCCCGGGGTGAAGCTTTCTTT. Amino acids: CASSLQGPRGEAFF.

The chain employs TRBV29-1 and TRBJ1-2; tentative D call: TRBD1 (6 bases). Deletions cut 7 bases from V and 4 bases from J, with 16 bases between. CDR1 is SQVTM, CDR2 ANQGSEA, per germline. CDR3 length equals 13 residues. The CDR3, as DNA: TGCAGCGCCAAGCACAGGGATGCCTATGGCTACACCTTC. Protein sequence: CSAKHRDAYGYTF.

V and J are TRBV6-4 and TRBJ2-2, with unresolved D. The length of the CDR3 is 16 residues. Germline V gene sequence: CDR1 MRHNA, CDR2 SNTAGT. V lost 0 bases and J 1 base, leaving 9 bases between the germline ends. CDR3 amino acids: CASSDSAELNTGELFF. The CDR3 DNA sequence: TGTGCCAGCAGTGACTCGGCGGAATTGAACACCGGGGAGCTGTTTTTT.

The rearrangement joins TRBV28 to TRBJ1-1, with 7 bases lining up with TRBD1. With 11 bases clipped from V and 7 bases from J, the junction kept 10 bases outside the gene matches. The CDR3 loop spans 12 amino acids. Per germline, CDR1 MDHEN and CDR2 SYDVKM. The CDR3 nucleotides are TGTGCCGGACAAGAGACAGGGATTGAAGCTTTCTTT. This encodes CAGQETGIEAFF.

In nucleotides, the CDR3 is TGTGCCAGCAGGGGGGTAGAGAATTCACCCCTCCACTTT. This translates into CASRGVENSPLHF. The rearrangement joins TRBV2 to TRBJ1-6, with a possible D match to TRBD1 (5 bases). The CDR3 contains 13 residues. The ends were cut back, 6 bases at V and 7 bases at J, with 10 bases in the middle. Germline CDR1 reads SNHLY; CDR2 reads FYNNEI.

This clone came up once. The chain recombines TRBV10-3 with TRBJ2-5, with D perhaps TRBD2 (5 bases). The CDR3 sequence is 14 residues long. V lost 2 bases and J lost 5, with 12 bases in between. Per the germline V gene, CDR1 is ENHRY and CDR2 is SYGVKD. The CDR3 reads CAISERTPKETQYF. Written as DNA, the CDR3 is TGTGCCATCAGTGAGCGGACTCCAAAGGAGACCCAGTACTTC.

The rearrangement joins TRBV5-1 to TRBJ1-1; the D gene is possibly TRBD1 (6 bases). V lost 7 bases and J lost 1, with 17 bases in between. Germline assignment: CDR1 SGHRS and CDR2 YFSETQ. The CDR3 consists of 15 residues. The CDR3 region is CASRSGGRGNTEAFF. The CDR3 DNA sequence: TGCGCCAGCCGCTCCGGAGGCAGGGGGAACACTGAAGCTTTCTTT.

This rearrangement joins TRBV5-4 to TRBJ1-1, with TRBD1 as a possible D gene (5 bases). CDR1 and CDR2 (germline): SGHNT, YYREEE (reference sequence). The CDR3 has 15 amino acids. Trimming removed 5 bases from V and 1 base from J, with 15 bases in between. This CDR3 is CASRSDGTGNTEAFF. In DNA form, the CDR3 reads TGTGCCAGCAGATCGGACGGGACTGGGAACACTGAAGCTTTCTTT. The complete variable domain, with remaining parts taken from reference TRBV5-4 and TRBJ1-1, reads ETGVTQSPTHLIKTRGQQVTLRCSSQSGHNTVSWYQQALGQGPQFIFQYYREEENGRGNFPPRFSGLQFPNYSSELNVNALELDDSALYLCASRSDGTGNTEAFFGQGTRLTVV.

This chain uses TRBV9 with TRBJ2-4, with D unresolved. The V gene's germline CDR1 is SGDLS and CDR2 YYNGEE. The CDR3 has 13 residues. V gave up 0 bases and J gave up 5 bases, with 6 bases separating them. CDR3 protein: CASSVGLQNIQYF. The CDR3 DNA reads as TGTGCCAGCAGCGTAGGGCTCCAAAACATTCAGTACTTC.

This clone appeared a few times. This rearrangement joins TRBV14 to TRBJ2-5; TRBD2 matches 7 bases. This CDR3 comprises 15 residues. Losses at the gene ends were 0 bases for V and 5 bases for J; bases not matched to a gene: 6. From germline, CDR1 is SGHDN and CDR2 FVKESK. CDR3 bases: TGTGCCAGCAGCCAAGATCAAGCGGGATTGGAGACCCAGTACTTC. Translation: CASSQDQAGLETQYF.

The V and J genes are TRBV2 and TRBJ2-1, with 9 nucleotides matching TRBD1. After removal of 6 bases from V and 3 bases from J, the junction contained 6 bases not matched to a gene. The CDR3 runs 15 residues. Germline V gene sequence: CDR1 SNHLY, CDR2 FYNNEI. For the CDR3, the DNA is TGTGCCAGCAGACTCGGGACAGGGTACTACAATGAGCAGTTCTTC. Amino acids: CASRLGTGYYNEQFF. The full variable domain, in which reference TRBV2 and TRBJ2-1 provide the parts outside the CDR3, is EPEVTQTPSHQVTQMGQEVILRCVPISNHLYFYWYRQILGQKVEFLVSFYNNEISEKSEIFDDQFSVERPDGSNFTLKIRSTKLEDSAMYFCASRLGTGYYNEQFFGPGTRLTVL.

The rearrangement uses TRBV6-5 and TRBJ2-3; TRBD1 matches 11 bases. Germline V gives CDR1 MNHEY, CDR2 SVGAGI. The CDR3 has 16 residues. After removal of 4 bases from V and 4 bases from J, the junction contained 7 bases not matched to a gene. The CDR3 sequence: CASSFTPGQGADTQYF. In DNA form, the CDR3 reads TGTGCCAGCAGTTTTACGCCGGGACAGGGGGCAGATACGCAGTATTTT.

This clone has a handful of counts. The rearrangement uses TRBV19 and TRBJ1-2; 10 nucleotides agree with TRBD1. CDR1 is LNHDA, CDR2 SQIVND, per germline (reference sequence). Trimming at V came to 3 bases and at J to 2 bases, leaving 3 bases not matched to a gene. CDR3 size: 15 residues. In DNA, the CDR3 is TGTGCCAGTAGTATGGGACAGGGGACCAACTATGGCTACACCTTC. Translation gives CASSMGQGTNYGYTF.

Written as DNA, the CDR3 is TGTGCCAGCAGTTTAGGGGGCGGGAGCTCCTACAATGAGCAGTTCTTC. As protein: CASSLGGGSSYNEQFF. The chain carries TRBV28 and TRBJ2-1, with D possibly TRBD2 on 7 matching bases. CDR1 and CDR2 (germline): MDHEN, SYDVKM. There are 16 residues in the CDR3. V lost 2 bases, J lost 0 bases, and 11 bases lay in between.

In regard to this clone: The same CDR3 is also encoded by other DNA sequences in this sample. CDR3 protein: CASSLSGGGYTF. The CDR3 DNA reads TGTGCCAGCAGCTTATCAGGGGGAGGCTACACCTTC. The chain is built from TRBV7-9 and TRBJ1-2; 7 positions match TRBD1. CDR1 is SEHNR, CDR2 FQNEAQ, per germline (reference sequence). Germline trimming cut 2 bases from V and 8 bases from J; bases unmatched to any gene: 2. The CDR3 extends over 12 amino acids.

DNA for the CDR3: TGCGCCAGCAGCTTGGTCCAAACCTGGGGGTCAGAGACCCAGTACTTC. This translates into CASSLVQTWGSETQYF. V and J are TRBV5-1 and TRBJ2-5; D possibly uses TRBD1 or TRBD2 (5 bases each). Germline V gene data show CDR1 as SGHRS and CDR2 as YFSETQ. The CDR3 has 16 amino acids. Deletions cut 0 bases from V and 4 bases from J, with 16 bases between.

The chain links TRBV5-1 to TRBJ2-1; no reliable D call. Germline V gives CDR1 SGHRS, CDR2 YFSETQ. V lost 3 bases to trimming and J lost 5 bases, with 6 bases between them. The CDR3 totals 12 residues. Here the CDR3 DNA reads TGCGCCAGCAGCTCCAGTGACAATGAGCAGTTCTTC. Its protein is CASSSSDNEQFF.

A single count supports this clone. The chain is built from TRBV5-1 and TRBJ2-3; D is possibly TRBD2 (6 bases). CDR1 is SGHRS and CDR2 is YFSETQ in the germline V gene. The CDR3 spans 15 residues. V gave up 4 bases and J gave up 5 bases, with 17 bases separating them. The CDR3 spells CASSLGAGSGDTQYF. The CDR3 bases are TGCGCCAGCAGCCTCGGTGCGGGATCAGGAGATACGCAGTATTTT.

This chain uses TRBV4-1 with TRBJ2-1; D call uncertain. V was clipped by 2 bases and J by 0 bases, with 5 bases between them. Germline lookup yields CDR1 MGHRA and CDR2 YSYEKL. The CDR3 sequence is 14 residues long. CDR3 loop: CASSQLSSYNEQFF. CDR3 coding DNA: TGCGCCAGCAGCCAACTAAGCTCCTACAATGAGCAGTTCTTC.

The CDR3: CASSQEGDRKQFF. In DNA, the CDR3 is TGCGCCAGCAGCCAAGAAGGTGACAGGAAGCAGTTCTTC. This chain connects TRBV4-1 to TRBJ2-1; possible D gene TRBD1, 6 bases. CDR1 and CDR2 (germline): MGHRA, YSYEKL. This CDR3 comprises 13 residues. V was trimmed by 0 bases and J by 11 bases, leaving 11 bases between them.

V gene TRBV30 combines with J gene TRBJ1-5, with D tentatively TRBD1 (5 bases). The CDR3 is 17 residues long. Germline values: CDR1 GTSNPN, CDR2 SVGIG (reference sequence). The V end lost 5 bases, the J end lost 3 bases, and 23 bases lay between the germline ends. CDR3 DNA sequence: TGTGCCTGGTCGGACGTCTCAGGGAACTTGGACAATCAGCCCCAGCATTTT. It codes for CAWSDVSGNLDNQPQHF.